Shown below are 3 T cell receptor beta chains from a single sample sequenced in a study of cytomegalovirus exposure and HLA in healthy donors. Some clones are missing from TCRdb's copy, which holds only in-frame ones; the method was immunoSEQ multiplex PCR. The table shows some 230,000 clones, with around nine tenths occurring only once. Sequencing used PBMCs. These receptors all come from a woman aged 18-35 years in good health and CMV-seronegative.

V and J are TRBV6-1 and TRBJ2-1; TRBD1 might be the D (6 bases). CDR3 length: 15 residues. V lost 1 base, J lost 4 bases, and 11 bases lay in between. The germline CDR1 and CDR2 sequences are MNHNS and SASEGT. The DNA for the CDR3 is TGTGCCAGCAGTGAAGACAGGGCGGCGTACAATGAGCAGTTCTTC. It specifies CASSEDRAAYNEQFF.

The gene calls are TRBV16 and TRBJ1-2; D is perhaps TRBD1 (5 bases). V lost 4 bases to trimming and J lost 3 bases, with 9 bases between them. CDR3 length: 13 residues. CDR1 and CDR2 from the germline V gene are KGHSY and FQNENV. The CDR3 spells CASSRGAYYGYTF. The DNA for the CDR3 is TGTGCCAGCAGCCGCGGGGCCTACTATGGCTACACCTTC.

The V and J genes are TRBV4-1 and TRBJ2-4; 11 positions match TRBD2. CDR1 is MGHRA, CDR2 YSYEKL, per germline. Trimming cost V 6 bases and J 11 bases; bases outside gene matches: 15. The CDR3 length is 16 residues. CDR3 DNA: TGCGCCAGCAGTCAAACTCCCCCGGGACTAGCGGATTTTCAGTACTTC. This codes for CASSQTPPGLADFQYF.